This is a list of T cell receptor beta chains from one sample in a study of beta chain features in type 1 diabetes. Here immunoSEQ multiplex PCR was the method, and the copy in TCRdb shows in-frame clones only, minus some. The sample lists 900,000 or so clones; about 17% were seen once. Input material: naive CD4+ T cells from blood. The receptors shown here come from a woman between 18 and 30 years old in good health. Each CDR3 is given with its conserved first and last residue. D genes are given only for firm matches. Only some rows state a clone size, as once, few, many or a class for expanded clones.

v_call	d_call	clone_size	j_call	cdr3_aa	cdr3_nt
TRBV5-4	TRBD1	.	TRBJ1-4	CASSYGQGLNEKLFF	TGTGCCAGCAGCTACGGACAGGGCCTGAATGAAAAACTGTTTTTT
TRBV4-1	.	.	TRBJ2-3	CASSQVADTQYF	TGCGCCAGCAGCCAAGTTGCAGATACGCAGTATTTT
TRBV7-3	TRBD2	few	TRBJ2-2	CASTSGLAGSGELFF	TGTGCCAGCACCTCGGGACTAGCGGGATCCGGGGAGCTGTTTTTT
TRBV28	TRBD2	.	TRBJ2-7	CASSPPGGRQYF	TGTGCCAGCAGCCCTCCGGGGGGGCGGCAGTACTTC
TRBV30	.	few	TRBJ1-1	CAWITSQALSTEAFF	TGTGCCTGGATCACAAGTCAGGCTTTGAGCACTGAAGCTTTCTTT
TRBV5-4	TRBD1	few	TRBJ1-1	CASSLTGGEGEAFF	TGTGCCAGCAGCTTAACAGGGGGCGAGGGTGAAGCTTTCTTT
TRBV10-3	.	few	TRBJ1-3	CAISADRTGNTIYF	TGTGCCATCAGTGCAGACAGGACTGGAAACACCATATATTTT
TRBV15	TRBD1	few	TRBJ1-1	CATSITNRGQGTEAFF	TGTGCCACCAGCATTACCAACAGGGGGCAGGGGACTGAAGCTTTCTTT
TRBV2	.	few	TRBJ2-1	CASSESGDSYNEQFF	TGTGCCAGCAGTGAATCGGGAGACTCCTACAATGAGCAGTTCTTC
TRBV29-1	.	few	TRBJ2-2	CSVRLVTGELFF	TGCAGCGTCAGACTGGTCACCGGGGAGCTGTTTTTT
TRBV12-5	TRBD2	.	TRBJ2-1	CASGPGTSGTEQFF	TGTGCTAGTGGTCCCGGGACTAGCGGGACTGAGCAGTTCTTC
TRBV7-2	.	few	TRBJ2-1	CASSLGTPLNEQFF	TGTGCCAGCAGCTTGGGGACTCCTCTTAATGAGCAGTTCTTC
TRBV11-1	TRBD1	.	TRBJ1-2	CASSEGSGQGESHGYTF	TGTGCCAGCAGCGAAGGGTCCGGACAGGGGGAATCCCATGGCTACACCTTC
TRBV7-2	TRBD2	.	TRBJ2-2	CASSLSGTRKHLTGELFF	TGTGCCAGCAGCTTATCCGGGACTAGGAAGCACCTCACCGGGGAGCTGTTTTTT
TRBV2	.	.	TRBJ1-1	CASMRNLNTEAFF	TGTGCCAGCATGCGAAATCTGAACACTGAAGCTTTCTTT
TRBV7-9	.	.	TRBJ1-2	CASYSFGGPRGYTF	TGTGCCAGCTATTCGTTTGGGGGGCCCCGGGGCTACACCTTC
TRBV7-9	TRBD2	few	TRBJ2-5	CASSHNLADQETQYF	TGTGCCAGCAGCCATAACCTAGCGGACCAAGAGACCCAGTACTTC
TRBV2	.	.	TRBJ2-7	CASSVFALTYEQYF	TGTGCCAGCAGTGTATTTGCGCTAACCTACGAGCAGTACTTC
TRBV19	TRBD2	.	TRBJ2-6	CASSGLAGEAGANVLTF	TGTGCCAGTAGCGGACTAGCGGGAGAGGCCGGGGCCAACGTCCTGACTTTC
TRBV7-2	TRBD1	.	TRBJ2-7	CASSLAGTGLYF	TGTGCCAGCAGCCTCGCCGGGACAGGGCTGTACTTC
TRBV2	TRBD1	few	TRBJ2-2	CASKGTGLGELFF	TGTGCCAGCAAGGGGACAGGTCTGGGGGAGCTGTTTTTT
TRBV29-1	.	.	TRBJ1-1	CSVADRNTEAFF	TGCAGCGTTGCAGACAGGAACACTGAAGCTTTCTTT
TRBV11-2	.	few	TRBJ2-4	CASSFIMGAKNIQYF	TGTGCCAGCAGCTTTATTATGGGAGCCAAAAACATTCAGTACTTC
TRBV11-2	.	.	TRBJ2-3	CASSIGRRADTQYF	TGTGCCAGCAGCATTGGTCGAAGGGCAGATACGCAGTATTTT
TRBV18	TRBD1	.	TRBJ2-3	CASSPMEGGPPYTDTQYF	TGTGCCAGCTCACCAATGGAAGGGGGCCCCCCCTACACAGATACGCAGTATTTT
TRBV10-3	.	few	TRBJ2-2	CAISGQSPENTGELFF	TGTGCCATCAGTGGGCAATCCCCAGAGAACACCGGGGAGCTGTTTTTT
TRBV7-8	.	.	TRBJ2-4	CASSSGQEGIQYF	TGTGCCAGCAGCAGCGGACAGGAGGGCATTCAGTACTTC
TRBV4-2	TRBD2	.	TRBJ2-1	CASSQVSSRGLDYSYNEQFF	TGTGCCAGCAGCCAAGTCAGTAGCCGAGGACTAGACTACTCCTACAATGAGCAGTTCTTC
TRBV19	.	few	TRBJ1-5	CASSIEAGQPQHF	TGTGCCAGTAGTATTGAGGCCGGCCAGCCCCAGCATTTT
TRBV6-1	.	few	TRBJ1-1	CASRGNKAGTEKAFF	TGTGCCAGCAGGGGGAATAAGGCAGGAACCGAGAAGGCTTTCTTT
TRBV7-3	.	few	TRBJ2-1	CASSFRGNSYNEQFF	TGTGCCAGCAGCTTTCGGGGGAATTCCTACAATGAGCAGTTCTTC
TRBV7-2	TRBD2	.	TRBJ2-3	CASSWTSGRWDTQYF	TGTGCCAGCAGCTGGACTAGCGGGAGGTGGGATACGCAGTATTTT
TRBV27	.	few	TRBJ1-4	CASSQGPNEKLFF	TGTGCCAGCAGCCAGGGACCTAATGAAAAACTGTTTTTT
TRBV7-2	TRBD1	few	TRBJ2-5	CASRQGEETQYF	TGTGCCAGCCGTCAGGGGGAAGAGACCCAGTACTTC
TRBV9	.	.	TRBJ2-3	CASSDPLTDTQYF	TGTGCCAGCAGCGACCCACTCACAGATACGCAGTATTTT
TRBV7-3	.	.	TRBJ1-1	CASSSRPGENTEAFF	TGTGCCAGCAGCTCACGCCCGGGAGAAAACACTGAAGCTTTCTTT
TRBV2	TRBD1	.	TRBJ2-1	CASSLGQSPYNEQFF	TGTGCCAGCAGCCTGGGACAGTCCCCTTACAATGAGCAGTTCTTC
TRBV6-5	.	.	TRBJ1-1	CASSYSMGGGAFF	TGTGCTAGCAGTTACTCGATGGGGGGTGGAGCTTTCTTT
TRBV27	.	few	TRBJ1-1	CASSSSAGVVTEAFF	TGTGCCAGCAGTTCCTCGGCGGGGGTTGTTACTGAAGCTTTCTTT
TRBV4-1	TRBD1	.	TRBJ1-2	CASSPDRDYGYTF	TGCGCCAGCAGCCCCGACAGGGACTATGGCTACACCTTC
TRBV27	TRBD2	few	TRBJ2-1	CAVKGGLAYNEQFF	TGTGCCGTCAAGGGGGGACTAGCGTACAATGAGCAGTTCTTC
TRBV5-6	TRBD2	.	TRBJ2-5	CASSLAGGLAAQETQYF	TGTGCCAGCAGCTTGGCCGGGGGACTAGCAGCCCAAGAGACCCAGTACTTC
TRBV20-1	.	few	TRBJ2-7	CSARGNEQYF	TGCAGTGCTAGGGGGAACGAGCAGTACTTC
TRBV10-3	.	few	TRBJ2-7	CAISGSGQGGYEQYF	TGTGCCATCAGTGGTTCTGGGCAGGGTGGATACGAGCAGTACTTC
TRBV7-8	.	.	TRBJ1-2	CASSPSPLRKPTENYGYTF	TGTGCCAGCAGCCCGTCACCGCTGAGGAAGCCAACCGAAAACTATGGCTACACCTTC
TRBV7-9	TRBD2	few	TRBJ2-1	CASSPAGVSSYNEQFF	TGTGCCAGCAGCCCCGCGGGGGTCAGCTCCTACAATGAGCAGTTCTTC
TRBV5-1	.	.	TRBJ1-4	CASSLDPGMEKLFF	TGCGCCAGCAGCTTGGATCCGGGCATGGAAAAACTGTTTTTT
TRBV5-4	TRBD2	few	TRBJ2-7	CASSPGLAGYEQYF	TGTGCCAGCAGTCCGGGCTTAGCGGGATACGAGCAGTACTTC
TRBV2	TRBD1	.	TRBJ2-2	CASRRGTGGAPGELFF	TGTGCCAGCAGGAGGGGGACAGGGGGCGCCCCCGGGGAGCTGTTTTTT
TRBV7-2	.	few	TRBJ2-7	CASSLVSLPSGAYEQYF	TGTGCCAGCAGCTTAGTATCCCTCCCGTCAGGGGCTTACGAGCAGTACTTC
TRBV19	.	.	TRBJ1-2	CASIGNTDVPLYGYTF	TGTGCCAGTATTGGAAATACGGACGTACCCCTATATGGCTACACCTTC
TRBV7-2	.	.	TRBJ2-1	CASSLGSFKQFF	TGTGCCAGCAGCTTAGGAAGTTTTAAGCAGTTCTTC
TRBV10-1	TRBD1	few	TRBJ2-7	CASSGQGAREQYF	TGCGCCAGCAGTGGACAGGGGGCGAGAGAGCAGTACTTC
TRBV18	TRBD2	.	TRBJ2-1	CASSEALRLAGGLSTSEQFF	TGTGCCAGCTCAGAGGCCCTTCGACTAGCGGGAGGCCTCTCCACAAGTGAGCAGTTCTTC
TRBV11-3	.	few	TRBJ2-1	CASSLEGREVNEQFF	TGTGCCAGCAGCTTAGAAGGCAGGGAGGTCAATGAGCAGTTCTTC